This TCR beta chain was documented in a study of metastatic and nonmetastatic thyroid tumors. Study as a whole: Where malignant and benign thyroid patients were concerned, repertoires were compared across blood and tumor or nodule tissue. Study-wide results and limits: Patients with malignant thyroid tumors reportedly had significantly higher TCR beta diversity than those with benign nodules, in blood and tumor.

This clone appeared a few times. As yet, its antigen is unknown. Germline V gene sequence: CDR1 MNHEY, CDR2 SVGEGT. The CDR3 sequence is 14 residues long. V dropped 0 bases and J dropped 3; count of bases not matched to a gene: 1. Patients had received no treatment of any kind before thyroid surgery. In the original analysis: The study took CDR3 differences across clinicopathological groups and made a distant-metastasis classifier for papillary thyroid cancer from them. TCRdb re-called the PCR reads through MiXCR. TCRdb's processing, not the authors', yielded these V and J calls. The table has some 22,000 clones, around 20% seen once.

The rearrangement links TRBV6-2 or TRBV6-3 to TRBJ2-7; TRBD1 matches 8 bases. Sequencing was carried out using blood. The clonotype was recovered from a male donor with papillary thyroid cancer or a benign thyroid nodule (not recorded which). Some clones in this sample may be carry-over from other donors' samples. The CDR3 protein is CASSYSTGGYEQYF. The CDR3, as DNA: TGTGCCAGCAGTTACTCAACAGGGGGCTACGAGCAGTACTTC.